The rows below give T cell receptor beta chains drawn from one sample of a study of blood T cell repertoires in COVID-19. TCRdb's copy holds only in-frame clones and misses some; the assay was immunoSEQ multiplex PCR. The sample shows about 19,000 clones, roughly 90% of them seen only once. The sequenced sample was peripheral blood. The receptors here all came from a human donor in a cohort sampled during active COVID-19. Each CDR3 is given with its conserved first and last residue. The D gene is left open where the match is weak. Expanded clones are given a class, and other clones once, few, many or no size at all.

CDR3nt: TGTGCCAGCAGCCGAACGACAGGGACCGGGGAGCTGTTTTTT
CDR3aa: CASSRTTGTGELFF
abundance: once
d_gene: TRBD1
v_gene: TRBV3-1/TRBV3-2
j_gene: TRBJ2-2

CDR3nt: TGCAGTGCTAGTGGTCCGGTAGCGGGGGGCCCTTACAATGAGCAGTTCTTC
CDR3aa: CSASGPVAGGPYNEQFF
abundance: -
d_gene: TRBD2
v_gene: TRBV20-1
j_gene: TRBJ2-1

CDR3nt: TGTGCCAGCAGCCGACAGGCCGCAACTAATGAAAAACTGTTTTTT
CDR3aa: CASSRQAATNEKLFF
abundance: -
d_gene: -
v_gene: TRBV4-2
j_gene: TRBJ1-4

CDR3nt: TGTGCCAGCAACCCAATCAGCTCCTATAATTCACCCCTCCACTTT
CDR3aa: CASNPISSYNSPLHF
abundance: -
d_gene: -
v_gene: TRBV7-8
j_gene: TRBJ1-6

CDR3nt: TGTGCCAGTAGTATACTCGGGAACTCGGGGGAGCTGTTTTTT
CDR3aa: CASSILGNSGELFF
abundance: -
d_gene: -
v_gene: TRBV19
j_gene: TRBJ2-2

CDR3nt: TGTGCCAGCATTTATCGTTTGAACACTGAAGCTTTCTTT
CDR3aa: CASIYRLNTEAFF
abundance: -
d_gene: -
v_gene: TRBV2
j_gene: TRBJ1-1

CDR3nt: TGTGCCAGCTCCGACACGGAGACCCAGTACTTC
CDR3aa: CASSDTETQYF
abundance: -
d_gene: -
v_gene: TRBV18
j_gene: TRBJ2-5

CDR3nt: TGTGCCACCAGCTGGCGGGACCCGAGGATGATGCAGTTCTTC
CDR3aa: CATSWRDPRMMQFF
abundance: once
d_gene: -
v_gene: TRBV15
j_gene: TRBJ2-1

CDR3nt: TGTGCCAGCAGAAGGGGGGGGAACACTGAAGCTTTCTTT
CDR3aa: CASRRGGNTEAFF
abundance: -
d_gene: -
v_gene: TRBV3-1/TRBV3-2
j_gene: TRBJ1-1

CDR3nt: TGTGCCAGCAGCCCCAGGACAGGCAGCTCACCCCTCCACTTT
CDR3aa: CASSPRTGSSPLHF
abundance: once
d_gene: TRBD1
v_gene: TRBV7-8
j_gene: TRBJ1-6

CDR3nt: TGTGCCAGCAGTTCCCTAGGAGCCTACGAGCAGTACTTC
CDR3aa: CASSSLGAYEQYF
abundance: -
d_gene: -
v_gene: TRBV27
j_gene: TRBJ2-7

CDR3nt: TGCGCCAGCAGCTTGGCGGAGGCGGGCAACCAAGAGACCCAGTACTTC
CDR3aa: CASSLAEAGNQETQYF
abundance: -
d_gene: -
v_gene: TRBV5-1
j_gene: TRBJ2-5

CDR3nt: TGTGCCAGCAGCTTGGGAGCCGGACAGTCCTACGAGCAGTACTTC
CDR3aa: CASSLGAGQSYEQYF
abundance: -
d_gene: -
v_gene: TRBV5-5
j_gene: TRBJ2-7

CDR3nt: TGCGCCAGCAGGAGTGAAAGACTAGTCGGTAATGAGCAGTTCTTC
CDR3aa: CASRSERLVGNEQFF
abundance: -
d_gene: -
v_gene: TRBV5-1
j_gene: TRBJ2-1

CDR3nt: TGTGCCAGCAGGCTAACAGGGGGCTCCGAAGCTTTCTTT
CDR3aa: CASRLTGGSEAFF
abundance: -
d_gene: TRBD1
v_gene: TRBV7-9
j_gene: TRBJ1-1

CDR3nt: TGTGCCAGCAGTTTATCGACACGTTATAGCTCCTACGAGCAGTACTTC
CDR3aa: CASSLSTRYSSYEQYF
abundance: -
d_gene: -
v_gene: TRBV27
j_gene: TRBJ2-7

CDR3nt: TGTGCCAGCAGTGAGCGGACAGGGCAAGAGACCCAGTACTTC
CDR3aa: CASSERTGQETQYF
abundance: -
d_gene: TRBD1
v_gene: TRBV2
j_gene: TRBJ2-5

CDR3nt: TGTGCCAGCAGTGAATGGTTTTCCGGGACTAGCGGCCGCACAGATACGCAGTATTTT
CDR3aa: CASSEWFSGTSGRTDTQYF
abundance: -
d_gene: TRBD2
v_gene: TRBV6-1
j_gene: TRBJ2-3

CDR3nt: TGCAGCGTTAAGACTGGTGGCACCGGGGAGCTGTTTTTT
CDR3aa: CSVKTGGTGELFF
abundance: -
d_gene: -
v_gene: TRBV29-1
j_gene: TRBJ2-2

CDR3nt: TGTGCCAGCAGCTTATGGTCCGACGGGAGCTACGAGCAGTACTTC
CDR3aa: CASSLWSDGSYEQYF
abundance: -
d_gene: -
v_gene: TRBV7-2
j_gene: TRBJ2-7

CDR3nt: TGTGCCAGCAGGAAAGAAATTATACCGCAGGACACTCAAACCTACGAGCAGTACTTC
CDR3aa: CASRKEIIPQDTQTYEQYF
abundance: -
d_gene: -
v_gene: TRBV12-1
j_gene: TRBJ2-7

CDR3nt: TGTGCCTGGAGTGTATACAGATACACTGAAGCTTTCTTT
CDR3aa: CAWSVYRYTEAFF
abundance: -
d_gene: -
v_gene: TRBV30
j_gene: TRBJ1-1

CDR3nt: TGCGCCAGCAGCTCGCAGGCTAAAGAGACCCAGTACTTC
CDR3aa: CASSSQAKETQYF
abundance: once
d_gene: -
v_gene: TRBV5-1
j_gene: TRBJ2-5

CDR3nt: TGTGCCAGCAGCTCTTCTAAGACGAGACGAGCGAACATTCAGTACTTC
CDR3aa: CASSSSKTRRANIQYF
abundance: few
d_gene: -
v_gene: TRBV7-9
j_gene: TRBJ2-4

CDR3nt: TGCGCCAGCACCATTGGGGGGACAGGCACCAGCGAGCAGTACTTC
CDR3aa: CASTIGGTGTSEQYF
abundance: -
d_gene: TRBD1
v_gene: TRBV5-1
j_gene: TRBJ2-7

CDR3nt: TGCGCCAGCAGCTTCGGGACAGCTGAAAAACTGTTTTTT
CDR3aa: CASSFGTAEKLFF
abundance: -
d_gene: TRBD1
v_gene: TRBV10-2
j_gene: TRBJ1-4

CDR3nt: TGTGCCAGCAGCTTAGGGGACTTAAGGGTAGATACGCAGTATTTT
CDR3aa: CASSLGDLRVDTQYF
abundance: -
d_gene: -
v_gene: TRBV12-1
j_gene: TRBJ2-3

CDR3nt: TGTGCCAGCAGGCAGACAGATCTATTAAGCACAGATACGCAGTATTTT
CDR3aa: CASRQTDLLSTDTQYF
abundance: -
d_gene: -
v_gene: TRBV25-1
j_gene: TRBJ2-3

CDR3nt: TGTGCCAGCAGCTTTGACAGGGCAAGGGGCTACACCTTC
CDR3aa: CASSFDRARGYTF
abundance: -
d_gene: TRBD1
v_gene: TRBV5-6
j_gene: TRBJ1-2

CDR3nt: TGTGCCAGCAGTCCTACCGGGACAGGGAATGAAAAACTGTTTTTT
CDR3aa: CASSPTGTGNEKLFF
abundance: -
d_gene: TRBD1
v_gene: TRBV6-5
j_gene: TRBJ1-4

CDR3nt: TGCAGCGTCGGGACTAGCGGAGAAGAGACCCAGTACTTC
CDR3aa: CSVGTSGEETQYF
abundance: -
d_gene: TRBD2
v_gene: TRBV29-1
j_gene: TRBJ2-5

CDR3nt: TGTGCTAGTGGTTTTCTTAATCCCTTTGAGACTGGGACAACGTCCTACGAGCAGTACTTC
CDR3aa: CASGFLNPFETGTTSYEQYF
abundance: -
d_gene: -
v_gene: TRBV12-5
j_gene: TRBJ2-7

CDR3nt: TGCAGCGTCCTCGAAACAAGAGGGACCCAGTACTTC
CDR3aa: CSVLETRGTQYF
abundance: -
d_gene: -
v_gene: TRBV29-1
j_gene: TRBJ2-5

CDR3nt: TGTGCCAGCAGCTTATATTTGTCGTCGGGGACAACTTATGGCTACACCTTC
CDR3aa: CASSLYLSSGTTYGYTF
abundance: -
d_gene: -
v_gene: TRBV7-8
j_gene: TRBJ1-2

CDR3nt: TGCGCCAGCAGTGAGCCCCGGGACAGCGCAACTAATGAAAAACTGTTTTTT
CDR3aa: CASSEPRDSATNEKLFF
abundance: -
d_gene: TRBD1
v_gene: TRBV10-2
j_gene: TRBJ1-4

CDR3nt: TGCAGCGTTGAAGGAGGTGAGCTCGGCTATGGCTACACCTTC
CDR3aa: CSVEGGELGYGYTF
abundance: -
d_gene: -
v_gene: TRBV29-1
j_gene: TRBJ1-2

CDR3nt: TGTGCCAGCAGTGGGGGGGTCAGCAATCAGCCCCAGCATTTT
CDR3aa: CASSGGVSNQPQHF
abundance: -
d_gene: -
v_gene: TRBV6-6
j_gene: TRBJ1-5

CDR3nt: TGTGCCAGTCGACTAGCGGCGTACAATGAGCAGTTCTTC
CDR3aa: CASRLAAYNEQFF
abundance: -
d_gene: TRBD2
v_gene: TRBV19
j_gene: TRBJ2-1

CDR3nt: TGTGCCAGCAGTAGCGGGGGGTTCAATGAGCAGTTCTTC
CDR3aa: CASSSGGFNEQFF
abundance: -
d_gene: TRBD2
v_gene: TRBV6-2/TRBV6-3
j_gene: TRBJ2-1